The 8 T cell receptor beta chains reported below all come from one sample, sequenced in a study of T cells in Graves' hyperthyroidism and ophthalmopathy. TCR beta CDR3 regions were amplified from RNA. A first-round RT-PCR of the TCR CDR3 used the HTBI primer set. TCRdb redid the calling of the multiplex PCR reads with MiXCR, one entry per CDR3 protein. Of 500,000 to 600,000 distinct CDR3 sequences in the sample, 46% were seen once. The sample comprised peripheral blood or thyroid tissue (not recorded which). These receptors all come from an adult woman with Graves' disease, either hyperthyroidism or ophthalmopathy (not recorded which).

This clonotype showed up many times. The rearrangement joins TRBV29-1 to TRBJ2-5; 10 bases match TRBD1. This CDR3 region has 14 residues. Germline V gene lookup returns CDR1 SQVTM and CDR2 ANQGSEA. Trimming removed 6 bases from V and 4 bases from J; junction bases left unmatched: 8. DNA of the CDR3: TGCAGCGTAAACCCGGGACAGGGGACAGAGACCCAGTACTTC. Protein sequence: CSVNPGQGTETQYF.

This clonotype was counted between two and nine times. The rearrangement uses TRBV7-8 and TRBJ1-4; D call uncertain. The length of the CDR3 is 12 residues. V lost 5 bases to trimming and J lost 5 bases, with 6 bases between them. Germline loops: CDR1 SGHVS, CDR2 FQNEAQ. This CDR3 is CASSRENEKLFF. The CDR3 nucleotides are TGTGCCAGCAGCCGGGAAAATGAAAAACTGTTTTTT.

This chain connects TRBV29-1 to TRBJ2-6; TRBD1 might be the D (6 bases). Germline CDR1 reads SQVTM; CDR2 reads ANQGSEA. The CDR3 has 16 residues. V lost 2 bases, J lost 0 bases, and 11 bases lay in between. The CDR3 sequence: CSVESQGTSGANVLTF. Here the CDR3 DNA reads TGCAGCGTTGAATCGCAGGGGACCTCTGGGGCCAACGTCCTGACTTTC.

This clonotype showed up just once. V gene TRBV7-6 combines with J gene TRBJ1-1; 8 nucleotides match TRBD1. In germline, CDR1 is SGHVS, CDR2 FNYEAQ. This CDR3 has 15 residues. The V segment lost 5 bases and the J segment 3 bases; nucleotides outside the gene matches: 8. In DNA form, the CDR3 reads TGTGCCAGCAGCCGAGGACAGGGAGACCACACTGAAGCTTTCTTT. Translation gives CASSRGQGDHTEAFF.

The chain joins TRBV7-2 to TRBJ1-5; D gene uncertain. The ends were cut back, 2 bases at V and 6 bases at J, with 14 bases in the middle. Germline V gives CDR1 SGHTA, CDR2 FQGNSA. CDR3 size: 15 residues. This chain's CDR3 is CASSLSLGKGQPQHF. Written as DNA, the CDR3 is TGTGCCAGCAGCTTATCGTTGGGGAAGGGTCAGCCCCAGCATTTT.

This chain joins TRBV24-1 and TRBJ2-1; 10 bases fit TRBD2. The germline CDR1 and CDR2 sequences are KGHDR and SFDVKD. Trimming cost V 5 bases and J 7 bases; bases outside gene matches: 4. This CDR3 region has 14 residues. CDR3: CATSGTSGSNEQFF. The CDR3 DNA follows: TGTGCCACCAGTGGGACTAGCGGATCTAATGAGCAGTTCTTC.

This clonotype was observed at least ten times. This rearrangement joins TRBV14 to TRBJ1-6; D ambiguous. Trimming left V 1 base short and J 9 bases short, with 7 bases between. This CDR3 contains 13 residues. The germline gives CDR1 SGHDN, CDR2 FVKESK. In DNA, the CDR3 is TGTGCCAGCAGCCAAGTACGGGGTTCACCCCTCCACTTT. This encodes CASSQVRGSPLHF.

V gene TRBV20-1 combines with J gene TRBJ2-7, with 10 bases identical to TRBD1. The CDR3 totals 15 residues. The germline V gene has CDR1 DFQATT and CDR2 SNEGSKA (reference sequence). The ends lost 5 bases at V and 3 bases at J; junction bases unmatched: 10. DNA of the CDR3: TGCAGTGCTCGTCCCGGGACAGGGGCCAACTACGAGCAGTACTTC. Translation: CSARPGTGANYEQYF.